The entry below gives a single T cell receptor beta chain sequence along with its context. The data originate from a study of blood T cell repertoires in COVID-19. Study background: Acute and convalescent COVID-19 samples came from the United States, Italy and Spain. Nucleic acid was either cDNA or gDNA, and it came from T cells, B-cell-depleted T cells, or PBMCs.

Seattle cases were enrolled at active infection and followed longitudinally. The CDR3 loop spans 12 amino acids. Looked up from germline, CDR1 is MRHNA and CDR2 is SNTAGT. Trimming cost V 8 bases and J 5 bases, with 12 bases left between them. In the original workflow: Reference gene primers were amplified, and this amplification served to estimate nucleated cell counts. Only in-frame clones appear in the TCRdb table, and some are missing; sequencing was by immunoSEQ multiplex PCR. That table gives V, J and clone size, and the DNA gave D and trimming. The sample consists of some 180,000 clones, about four fifths of them appearing once.

The TCR was taken from a woman aged 60-75 years with COVID-19, enrolled during active disease. The rearrangement links TRBV6-4 to TRBJ2-5; D is ambiguous. Sequencing was done on a sample of peripheral blood. CDR3 nucleotide sequence: TGTGCCAGCGGCTCCTGGCGGGAGACCCAGTACTTC. Translated, it gives CASGSWRETQYF.